The 14 T cell receptor beta chains in this list originate from one sample, sequenced in a study of graft-versus-host responses after intestinal transplantation. No cognate antigen is known for these TCRs. Method: immunoSEQ multiplex PCR; TCRdb's copy keeps in-frame clones and lacks some. The data hold approximately 82,000 clones, with approximately 95% observed a single time. The sequencing used unstimulated CD8+ T cells sorted from spleen or lymph node cells, collected before transplant. Receptors originate from a human donor who was the organ donor for an intestinal transplant.

The chain links TRBV18 to TRBJ1-2; D perhaps matches TRBD1 (6 bases). CDR3 length: 13 amino acids. V lost 4 bases and J lost 2, with 8 bases in between. Germline V gives CDR1 KGHSH, CDR2 LQKENI. The CDR3: CASSQGENYGYTF. For the CDR3, the DNA is TGTGCCAGCTCACAGGGGGAGAACTATGGCTACACCTTC.

This chain connects TRBV27 to TRBJ2-7, with a possible D match to TRBD1 (5 bases). The CDR3 length is 14 residues. V was trimmed by 3 bases and J by 7 bases, leaving 16 bases between them. Germline V CDR1 and CDR2: MNHEY, SMNVEV (reference sequence). The CDR3, as DNA: TGTGCCAGCAGTTTTAGCAGGGCTTTTGAAGAGCAGTACTTC. This translates into CASSFSRAFEEQYF.

The V call is TRBV27, the J call TRBJ2-7, with a possible D match to TRBD2 (6 bases). CDR3 length: 13 residues. CDR1 is MNHEY, CDR2 SMNVEV, per germline (reference sequence). V gave up 2 bases and J gave up 3 bases, with 8 bases separating them. CDR3 region: CASSLGGIYEQYF. The CDR3 region has the DNA TGTGCCAGCAGTTTAGGAGGGATCTACGAGCAGTACTTC.

The V gene is TRBV4-3, the J gene TRBJ1-4; a weak D match, TRBD1 (5 bases). Germline CDR1 and CDR2: LGHNA and YSLEER. Trimming shortened V by 1 base and J by 12 bases, and 6 bases separated the two germline ends. The length of the CDR3 is 11 residues. The CDR3 spells CASSQGGELFF. The CDR3 DNA reads as TGCGCCAGCAGCCAAGGGGGCGAACTGTTTTTT.

This chain uses TRBV18 with TRBJ2-7, with no clear D. The CDR3 length is 14 residues. Trimming left V 0 bases short and J 1 base short, with 7 bases between. The V gene's germline CDR1 is KGHSH and CDR2 LQKENI. DNA for the CDR3: TGTGCCAGCTCACCACCTTTCTTTTCCTACGAGCAGTACTTC. Amino acids: CASSPPFFSYEQYF.

The chain carries TRBV7-6 and TRBJ1-4, with a tentative D call TRBD1 (5 bases). V lost 1 base and J lost 3, with 15 bases in between. Per the germline V gene, CDR1 is SGHVS and CDR2 is FNYEAQ. The CDR3 consists of 17 residues. The CDR3 sequence: CASSLGWPGGANEKLFF. Here the CDR3 DNA reads TGTGCCAGCAGCTTAGGATGGCCGGGGGGAGCTAATGAAAAACTGTTTTTT.

This CDR3 is CASSQRLAGDEQYF. As DNA, the CDR3 is TGTGCCAGCAGCCAACGACTAGCGGGGGACGAGCAGTACTTC. This chain links TRBV13 with TRBJ2-7; 12 bases are shared with TRBD2. CDR1 and CDR2 (germline): PRHDT, FYEKMQ (reference sequence). The ends lost 5 bases at V and 5 bases at J; junction bases unmatched: 4. The CDR3 extends over 14 amino acids.

CDR3 residues: CASSGGDSSGDGQFF. In nucleotides, the CDR3 is TGTGCCAGCAGCGGGGGGGACAGCTCTGGGGATGGGCAGTTCTTC. This chain links TRBV9 with TRBJ2-1; D possibly corresponds to TRBD1 (7 bases). The length of the CDR3 is 15 residues. V was trimmed by 3 bases and J by 12 bases, leaving 22 bases between them. Germline assignment: CDR1 SGDLS and CDR2 YYNGEE. The entire variable domain, with the rest obtained from reference TRBV9 and TRBJ2-1, is as follows: DSGVTQTPKHLITATGQRVTLRCSPRSGDLSVYWYQQSLDQGLQFLIQYYNGEERAKGNILERFSAQQFPDLHSELNLSSLELGDSALYFCASSGGDSSGDGQFFGPGTRLTVL.

The rearrangement links TRBV12-5 to TRBJ1-2; D remains ambiguous. The CDR3 loop spans 11 amino acids. Germline V gene data show CDR1 as LGHNT and CDR2 as FRNRAP. V lost 0 bases, J lost 8 bases, and 4 bases lay in between. The CDR3 DNA reads as TGTGCTAGTGGTTTGGTTAGCGGCTACACCTTC. This encodes CASGLVSGYTF.

The chain links TRBV2 to TRBJ2-5; D remains ambiguous. The germline V gene encodes CDR1 SNHLY and CDR2 FYNNEI. Trimming cost V 3 bases and J 2 bases, with 7 bases left between them. CDR3 length: 13 amino acids. DNA of the CDR3: TGTGCCAGCAGTGAGCCCAGTCAAGAGACCCAGTACTTC. This sequence encodes CASSEPSQETQYF. Using reference TRBV2 and TRBJ2-5 for the parts outside the CDR3, the full variable domain is EPEVTQTPSHQVTQMGQEVILRCVPISNHLYFYWYRQILGQKVEFLVSFYNNEISEKSEIFDDQFSVERPDGSNFTLKIRSTKLEDSAMYFCASSEPSQETQYFGPGTRLLVL.

The chain couples TRBV11-2 to TRBJ1-2, with D tentatively TRBD1 (5 bases). The CDR3 is made up of 13 amino acids. Germline V gives CDR1 SGHAT, CDR2 FQNNGV. V was pared by 1 base and J by 6 bases, with 9 bases between. The CDR3 nucleotides are TGTGCCAGCAGCTTAGGCAGGGTGAATGGCTACACCTTC. This gives the protein CASSLGRVNGYTF. Together with reference TRBV11-2 and TRBJ1-2, the CDR3 gives the full variable domain: EAGVAQSPRYKIIEKRQSVAFWCNPISGHATLYWYQQILGQGPKLLIQFQNNGVVDDSQLPKDRFSAERLKGVDSTLKIQPAKLEDSAVYLCASSLGRVNGYTFGSGTRLTVV.

This clone was picked up one time. This chain uses TRBV15 with TRBJ2-7, with 8 bases aligning to TRBD1. The V gene's germline CDR1 is LNHNV and CDR2 YYDKDF (reference sequence). V shed 0 bases and J 5 bases; nucleotides not matched to a gene: 6. The CDR3 sequence is 15 residues long. In nucleotides, the CDR3 is TGTGCCACCAGCAGAGATCGAGGACAGGGAGACGAGCAGTACTTC. It is translated as CATSRDRGQGDEQYF.

V and J are TRBV7-2 and TRBJ1-6, with TRBD1 matching over 8 bases. This CDR3 is built from 16 residues. The trim removed 2 bases at V and 5 bases at J, leaving 5 bases unmatched. The V gene's germline CDR1 is SGHTA and CDR2 FQGNSA. The DNA for the CDR3 is TGTGCCAGCAGCTTATACAGGGGGAGAGATAATTCACCCCTCCACTTT. Translated, it gives CASSLYRGRDNSPLHF.

V usage is TRBV6-1 and J usage is TRBJ1-5; 8 nucleotides agree with TRBD1. V gave up 5 bases and J gave up 15 bases; unmatched junction bases: 6. The CDR3 loop spans 11 amino acids. Germline loops: CDR1 MNHNS, CDR2 SASEGT. The CDR3 region is CASSRQGIPHF. The CDR3 coding sequence is TGTGCCAGCAGTAGACAGGGGATCCCGCATTTT.